The next 27 T cell receptor beta chains were all read from a single sample in a study of molecular identifiers for immune sequencing clone quantification (dated by TCRdb to 2017 to 2018). Libraries were constructed by PCR. These reads were obtained on a NextSeq 500. TCRdb applied fastp at Q25 and MiXCR to the public reads, then kept only in-frame beta chains. When rows share a CDR3 protein, they turn into one entry using the most common DNA and genes. The sample table contains under 800,000 distinct CDR3 sequences; only one count was recorded for 25% of them. The ten largest clonotypes hold around 0.78% of the sample. The specimen was naive CD8+ T cells from blood, with Jurkat cell RNA spiked in. The cell subset or site label on this specimen signifies: FACS-sorted CD8+CD4-CCR7+CD45RA+ naive T cells. These TCRs come from a human donor in good health. Some libraries in this study had Jurkat cell RNA spiked in.

The J gene is TRBJ2-2, the V gene TRBV3-2; the listed D gene, TRBD2, was not tested against the DNA. TRBV3-2 is designated a pseudogene. The CDR3 contains 17 residues. The CDR3 loop is CVSSRGLADSNTWELFF. CDR3 DNA: TGTGTCAGCAGCCGAGGACTAGCGGATTCGAACACCTGGGAGCTGTTTTTT.

This clonotype was counted between two and nine times. This chain joins TRBV7-3 and TRBJ2-3; TRBD2 matches 7 bases. V trimming: 5 bases; J trimming: 4 bases; junction bases outside the gene matches: 9. Germline V gene lookup returns CDR1 SGHTA and CDR2 FQGTGA. The CDR3 totals 15 residues. Written as DNA, the CDR3 is TGTGCCAGCAGCGTCGGACTAGAAGAGGCAGATACGCAGTATTTT. Its translation: CASSVGLEEADTQYF.

This clonotype was seen many times. The DNA of the CDR3 is TGCGCCAGCAGCCAAGATGGAACGGCGGGGGACTACGAGCAGTACTTC. Translation gives CASSQDGTAGDYEQYF. V is TRBV4-3 and J is TRBJ2-7; TRBD2 aligns across 7 bases. Germline values: CDR1 LGHNA, CDR2 YSLEER. V lost 0 bases and J lost 3; bases outside the gene matches: 8. This CDR3 has 16 residues.

A word on this clonotype: This may come from a read error, since a much larger clone is one base off. The chain uses TRBV20-1 and TRBJ2-7; no firm D call. This CDR3 spans 15 amino acids. Germline CDR1 and CDR2: DFQATT and SNEGSKA (reference sequence). As DNA, the CDR3 is TGCAGTGCTAGAGACGTCGCCGGGCCCCTCTACGCGCAGTACTTC. Translating gives CSARDVAGPLYAQYF.

This sequence joins TRBV4-3 and TRBJ2-3; 7 nucleotides align to TRBD1. CDR1 and CDR2 (germline): LGHNA, YSLEER. The CDR3 has 19 residues. Trimming took 3 bases from V and 0 from J; bases not matched to a gene: 15. The CDR3 nucleotides read TGCGCCAGCAGCCATGATCGGGATAGGACAGGCATTAGCACAGATACGCAGTATTTT. Translated, it gives CASSHDRDRTGISTDTQYF.

The chain employs TRBV11-2 and TRBJ1-5; no clear D. V dropped 4 bases and J dropped 7 bases, with 11 bases sitting between them. This CDR3 comprises 13 residues. Germline CDR1 reads SGHAT; CDR2 reads FQNNGV. The CDR3 coding sequence is TGTGCCAGCAGCTCGAGCCCCCACCAGCCCCAGCATTTT. Amino acids: CASSSSPHQPQHF.

This clonotype came up many times. This chain links TRBV30 with TRBJ2-5, with D maybe TRBD2 (5 bases). The germline V and J ends were trimmed by 3 bases and 1 base, with 12 bases remaining between them. The CDR3 runs to 14 residues. CDR1 and CDR2 from the germline V gene are GTSNPN and SVGIG (reference sequence). The CDR3 DNA reads TGTGCCTGGAGAGAGTCGGGATCCCAAGAGACCCAGTACTTC. It specifies CAWRESGSQETQYF.

This clonotype turned up a few times. With a much larger clone just one base away, this may be a read error. This rearrangement joins TRBV4-3 to TRBJ2-5; no firm D call. Germline CDR1 reads LGHNA; CDR2 reads YSLEER. The CDR3 extends over 12 amino acids. The chain's CDR3 is CASSQDQEPQYF. The CDR3, as DNA: TGCGCCAGCAGCCAAGACCAAGAGCCCCAGTACTTC.

V usage is TRBV20-1 and J usage is TRBJ1-2, with D tentatively TRBD1 (6 bases). CDR3 length equals 16 residues. The ends were cut back, 1 base at V and 3 bases at J, with 18 bases in the middle. Germline assignment: CDR1 DFQATT and CDR2 SNEGSKA (reference sequence). CDR3 DNA: TGCAGTGCTAGAGGTCCTCCTTCACAGGGAGACTATGGCTACACCTTC. This sequence encodes CSARGPPSQGDYGYTF.

A word on this clonotype: The limits of the CDR3 on the DNA are not certain, so only TCRdb's listed CDR3 is given. This CDR3 reads CSAGITDSTWFRARETQYF. The chain is built from TRBV20-1 and TRBJ2-5; the D segment call TRBD1 is taken from the table without a DNA check. Germline V lookup: CDR1 DFQATT, CDR2 SNEGSKA (reference sequence). Counting both end residues, the CDR3 totals 19 amino acids.

Concerning this clonotype itself: A much larger clone sits a single nucleotide away, making a read error possible. This chain uses TRBV7-9 with TRBJ2-7; 7 nucleotides match TRBD2. The germline CDR1 and CDR2 sequences are SEHNR and FQNEAQ (reference sequence). This CDR3 has 14 residues. The junction had 8 bases not matched to a gene; V was cut back by 9 bases and J by 0 bases. The CDR3 DNA sequence: TGTGCCAGTGGTGCGGGGGAAAGCTCCTACGAGCAGTACTTC. This sequence encodes CASGAGESSYEQYF. The variable domain in full, completed from reference TRBV7-9 and TRBJ2-7, reads DTGVSQNPRHKITKRGQNVTFRCDPISEHNRLYWYRQTLGQGPEFLTYFQNEAQLEKSRLLSDRFSAERPKGSFSTLEIQRTEQGDSAMYLCASGAGESSYEQYFGPGTRLTVT.

This clonotype was found a few times. CDR3 amino acids: CASSQDLRQGAGNTIYF. The CDR3 DNA sequence: TGCGCCAGCAGCCAAGATTTGAGACAGGGGGCTGGAAACACCATATATTTT. The V gene is TRBV4-3, the J gene TRBJ1-3; 9 bases match TRBD1. Germline CDR1 is LGHNA and CDR2 is YSLEER. V trimming: 0 bases; J trimming: 2 bases; junction bases outside the gene matches: 5. This CDR3 spans 17 amino acids.

This clonotype appeared a few times. The chain couples TRBV27 to TRBJ2-7; 11 bases align to TRBD2. The CDR3 length is 16 residues. Germline trimming cut 2 bases from V and 5 bases from J; bases unmatched to any gene: 8. CDR1 is MNHEY and CDR2 is SMNVEV in the germline V gene (reference sequence). CDR3 residues: CASSLVGLAGGDEQYF. DNA of the CDR3: TGTGCCAGCAGTTTAGTCGGGCTAGCGGGAGGCGACGAGCAGTACTTC.

This clonotype appeared a few times. This sequence joins TRBV6-1 and TRBJ1-1; perhaps TRBD1 as D (5 bases). V lost 5 bases, J lost 0 bases, and 19 bases lay in between. In germline, CDR1 is MNHNS, CDR2 SASEGT. This CDR3 spans 17 amino acids. The CDR3 DNA reads TGTGCCAGCAGTCTCACTTCAGGGATCCTCATGAACACTGAAGCTTTCTTT. Translating gives CASSLTSGILMNTEAFF.

As to this clonotype: The junction departs from the called germline gene at one end, perhaps through a read error. J is TRBJ2-1 and V is TRBV6-2 or TRBV6-3; 10 nucleotides match TRBD2. Germline V gene data show CDR1 as MNHEY and CDR2 as SVGEGT. The length of the CDR3 is 15 residues. The CDR3 bases are TGTGCCTGCAGTGTCCTAGCGGGAGTCCACAATGAGCAGTTCTTC. It specifies CACSVLAGVHNEQFF.

Worth noting for this clonotype: A much larger clone lies one base from this, so it may be a read error. The gene calls are TRBV20-1 and TRBJ2-7, with D unresolved. In germline, CDR1 is DFQATT, CDR2 SNEGSKA (reference sequence). V was cut by 4 bases and J by 2 bases, with 6 bases left in between. CDR3 size: 11 residues. The CDR3: CSATRAYEQYF. CDR3 sequence (DNA): TGCAGTGCTACCCGCGCCTACGAGCAGTACTTC.

Worth noting for this clonotype: Germline and junction disagree at one end, which may indicate a read error. V is TRBV5-1 and J is TRBJ1-1; D uncertain. Germline lookup yields CDR1 SGHRS and CDR2 YFSETQ. The CDR3 extends over 11 amino acids. Here the CDR3 reads CASSLGGDALF. CDR3 bases: TGCGCCAGCAGCTTGGGAGGTGACGCTCTCTTT.

V usage is TRBV25-1 and J usage is TRBJ2-7; 15 nucleotides match TRBD2. The V gene's germline CDR1 is MGHDK and CDR2 SYGVNS. Trimming took 4 bases from V and 2 from J; bases not matched to a gene: 6. The CDR3 has 17 amino acids. CDR3 DNA sequence: TGTGCCAGCAGTGGTTGGACTAGCGGGAGGGACCCCTACGAGCAGTACTTC. It is translated as CASSGWTSGRDPYEQYF.

This chain connects TRBV29-1 to TRBJ1-2, with a tentative D call TRBD1 (6 bases). The V and J ends lost 7 bases and 2 bases respectively, with 14 bases between them. Germline CDR1 is SQVTM and CDR2 is ANQGSEA. The CDR3 sequence is 13 residues long. CDR3 residues: CSAAGGQNYGYTF. In DNA form, the CDR3 reads TGCAGCGCGGCGGGAGGACAGAACTATGGCTACACCTTC.

V gene TRBV6-2 or TRBV6-3 combines with J gene TRBJ2-1; D may be TRBD2 (6 bases). The CDR3 totals 21 residues. V was trimmed by 1 base and J by 9 bases, leaving 34 bases between them. Germline V lookup: CDR1 MNHEY, CDR2 SVGEGT. CDR3 DNA: TGTGCCAGCAGTTACTACCGGGACTCAGCAGCTTCAACCGGGGTCCTCTGTGAGCAGTTCTTC. Its translation is CASSYYRDSAASTGVLCEQFF.

This clonotype came up many times. The rearrangement links TRBV6-6 to TRBJ2-7; possibly TRBD1 for D (5 bases). This CDR3 contains 12 residues. Trimming pared 7 bases from V and 4 bases from J, leaving 11 bases between. CDR1 MNHNY and CDR2 SVGAGI come from the germline V gene (reference sequence). The CDR3 loop reads CASKQTEYEQYF. Written as DNA, the CDR3 is TGTGCCAGCAAACAGACAGAGTACGAGCAGTACTTC.

The J gene is TRBJ2-1, the V gene TRBV7-6; TRBD2 is a possible D gene (5 bases). The CDR3 loop spans 15 amino acids. V was cut by 3 bases and J by 8 bases, with 17 bases left in between. Germline V lookup: CDR1 SGHVS, CDR2 FNYEAQ. The CDR3 protein is CASSFGSIPGYEQFF. CDR3 DNA sequence: TGTGCCAGCAGCTTTGGATCGATACCGGGATATGAGCAGTTCTTC.

In this sample, this clonotype turned up many times. This chain links TRBV20-1 with TRBJ2-7, with D perhaps TRBD2 (6 bases). CDR1 and CDR2 (germline): DFQATT, SNEGSKA (reference sequence). V was pared by 3 bases and J by 4 bases, with 13 bases between. This CDR3 comprises 13 residues. The CDR3 sequence: CSARAREEYEQYF. CDR3 bases: TGCAGTGCTAGGGCCAGGGAGGAGTACGAGCAGTACTTC.

CDR3 residues: CASGRGINTGELFF. The CDR3 DNA reads as TGTGCCAGCGGGAGAGGGATAAACACCGGGGAGCTGTTTTTT. The V gene is TRBV27, the J gene TRBJ2-2; D may be TRBD2 (5 bases). Trimming stripped 8 bases from V and 2 bases from J, with 12 bases between. CDR1 is MNHEY and CDR2 is SMNVEV in the germline V gene (reference sequence). The CDR3 is made up of 14 amino acids.

In this sample, this clonotype turned up a few times. The chain couples TRBV6-5 to TRBJ2-7, with D perhaps TRBD2 (5 bases). V lost 0 bases, J lost 2 bases, and 11 bases lay in between. This CDR3 has 15 residues. Germline loops: CDR1 MNHEY, CDR2 SVGAGI. The CDR3: CASSYSNLGAYEQYF. The CDR3 nucleotides read TGTGCCAGCAGTTACTCGAATCTCGGGGCCTACGAGCAGTACTTC.

The gene calls are TRBV27 and TRBJ2-7; TRBD2 matches at 11 bases. The CDR3 has 15 amino acids. Germline trimming cut 6 bases from V and 2 bases from J; bases unmatched to any gene: 6. From germline, CDR1 is MNHEY and CDR2 SMNVEV (reference sequence). The CDR3 spells CASRQTSGIAYEQYF. CDR3 coding DNA: TGTGCCAGCAGACAGACTAGCGGGATTGCCTACGAGCAGTACTTC.

This clonotype was picked up many times. This chain connects TRBV30 to TRBJ2-1; 10 bases are a match to TRBD2. This CDR3 has 14 amino acids. Losses at the gene ends were 1 base for V and 8 bases for J; bases not matched to a gene: 5. Germline-derived CDR1 and CDR2 are GTSNPN and SVGIG (reference sequence). This chain's CDR3 is CAWSELAGIDEQFF. The DNA for the CDR3 is TGTGCCTGGAGTGAACTAGCGGGGATAGATGAGCAGTTCTTC.